The T cell receptor (beta chain) described here comes from a study of T cell repertoires in cytomegalovirus infection (dated by TCRdb to the late 2010s). Regarding the study in general: Donor HLA type was relevant to the analysis, as public TCR beta signatures indicated carriage of CMV infection together with the matching HLA type. Here is what the overall study found, with its caveats: In the ex vivo response, HLA-C-restricted CMV-specific TCR beta clonotypes were dominant, and in two of eight donors the single most frequent clonotype came from this HLA-C-restricted group. In both this cohort and an independent roughly 350-donor cohort, the cumulative frequency of public TCR beta family members distinguished carriers of CMV infection plus the relevant HLA type.

The run used an Illumina HiSeq 1500. The raw public reads went through TCRdb reprocessing: fastp at Q25, MiXCR clone calling, in-frame beta chains kept. Here each entry gathers all rows of one CDR3 protein and keeps the most common genes and DNA. The sample table lists more than 350,000 distinct CDR3 sequences, roughly a third of them with a count of one. Roughly 13% of the sample is taken by the ten largest. The germline ends are 12 bases apart after V is trimmed by 6 bases and J by 2 bases. The CDR3, from cysteine to phenylalanine, totals 14 residues. Only the CDR3 part of the read is kept: 42 bases, read in frame from the first base. CDR1 and CDR2 (SGDLS, YYNGEE) derive from the germline V gene. A remark on this clonotype: Its antigen remains unidentified. It has no much larger one-base neighbor in the sample; base qualities were not kept.

The rearrangement combines TRBV9 with TRBJ1-5, with no confidently assigned D gene. The sequence was collected from a human donor in good health (CMV status not recorded). Some clones in this sample may be carry-over from other donors' samples. The sequencing sample was made of PBMCs. The bases read TGTGCCAGCAACCTTTACGGAGGCAATCAGCCCCAGCATTTT. This encodes CASNLYGGNQPQHF.